The following is a T cell receptor (beta chain) sequence with its context. This clonotype has a count of ten or more. Its antigen is still unknown. Base-call qualities are not available, and no considerably larger clone is one nucleotide away. The library was prepared using RACE. Instrument on record: NextSeq 500. Library preparation attached unique molecular identifiers to individual cDNA molecules for quantitative, reproducible TCR counting. Each blood RNA sample was used to sequence both TCR alpha and TCR beta chains. Under the source paper's analysis protocol: A median of about 89,000 TCRs per sample was observed, with a range of roughly 20,000 to 700,000. The Decombinator software suite was used to annotate the V, J and CDR3 of the TCR reads. For the PS versus PT1 abundance plots, all samples were subsampled to the same number of TCRs (28,000). TCRs were defined as expanded if absent before sensitization and observed at least eight times at the 2-week time point. TCRdb itself trimmed the public reads at Q25 with fastp, ran MiXCR and retained productive beta chains. All rows with the same CDR3 protein become a single entry with the most common DNA and genes. The V and J calls here are based on TCRdb, not the publication. This sample holds approximately 350,000 distinct CDR3 sequences; around 7% were observed only once. The ten largest clonotypes hold roughly 7.9% of the sample.

This record belongs to a study of human T cells and chemical hapten exposure (dated by TCRdb to about 2021). Notes on the research overall: For sensitization, 2% DPC in acetone was applied to a roughly 2 cm by roughly 2 cm area of upper inner arm skin. In alopecia patients, the study followed how the peripheral blood TCR repertoire changed in vivo over primary and secondary sensitization to diphenylcyclopropenone (DPC), a hapten. Throughout the study period of about 23 weeks, patients also received therapeutic DPC doses to the scalp every week. Blood was sampled from patients pre-sensitization (week 0) and at 2, 6 and about 24 weeks after DPC sensitization. Libraries were pooled for sequencing, and per-sample TCR yields varied mainly because of small differences in library volumes within the pool. About 28 alopecia patients gave blood for TCR sequencing at one to four time points (pre-sensitization, 2, 6 and 24 weeks). The patient cohort, mostly female, included alopecia areata with under or over 50% scalp involvement, alopecia totalis and alopecia universalis. Patch testing was done on the upper back using Finn chambers containing 0.01% DPC, and results were scored after 6 days according to International Contact Dermatitis Research Group standards.

This sample's time point label indicates: patch test 1, 2 weeks after DPC sensitization. Read against the paper, the sample's treatment or condition label means: therapeutic diphenylcyclopropenone sensitization with weekly scalp DPC. At every patch-test visit, the blood draw took place before the patch test was put on. Patients were eligible if aged 18 to 70, diagnosed with alopecia and judged suitable for DPC therapy, and pregnant patients were excluded. Total RNA was isolated from unfractionated whole blood collected in Tempus Blood RNA tubes. On the study overall, not on this receptor specifically: Patch test score was positively correlated with the number of PT1 expanded TCRs, with significance at thresholds 8, 16 and 32 but not at 4. All patients had alopecia, a presumed autoimmune disease, so their immune response might differ from that of healthy individuals. Compared with pre-sensitization or healthy control sets, expanded TCRs formed significantly more large CDR3 similarity clusters, which is consistent with antigen-driven responses. Repeated subsampling changed both the strength of the expansion versus patch-test correlation and the threshold at which the correlation became significant. The number of TCRs above 1 in 1000 frequency did not change with DPC sensitization; there was no evidence of global repertoire structure alterations.

This specimen was whole blood, taken in connection with sensitization to the hapten diphenylcyclopropenone (DPC). The receptor's source is a woman aged 18-30 years with alopecia areata. Some clones in this sample may be carry-over from other donors' samples.

The DNA reads as follows: TGTGCCAGCAGCTTGGGGCTAATTGCAACTAATGAAAAACTGTTTTTT. It translates as CASSLGLIATNEKLFF. Here the chain combines TRBV5-5 and TRBJ1-4, with the D gene uncertain. V and J are truncated by 0 bases and 0 bases respectively, leaving an intervening sequence of 9 bases. The CDR3, from cysteine to phenylalanine, totals 16 residues. Solely the CDR3 DNA is kept, with 48 bases framed from the first base. Taken from the germline V gene (reference sequence), the CDR1 and CDR2 loops are SGHKS and YYEKEE.